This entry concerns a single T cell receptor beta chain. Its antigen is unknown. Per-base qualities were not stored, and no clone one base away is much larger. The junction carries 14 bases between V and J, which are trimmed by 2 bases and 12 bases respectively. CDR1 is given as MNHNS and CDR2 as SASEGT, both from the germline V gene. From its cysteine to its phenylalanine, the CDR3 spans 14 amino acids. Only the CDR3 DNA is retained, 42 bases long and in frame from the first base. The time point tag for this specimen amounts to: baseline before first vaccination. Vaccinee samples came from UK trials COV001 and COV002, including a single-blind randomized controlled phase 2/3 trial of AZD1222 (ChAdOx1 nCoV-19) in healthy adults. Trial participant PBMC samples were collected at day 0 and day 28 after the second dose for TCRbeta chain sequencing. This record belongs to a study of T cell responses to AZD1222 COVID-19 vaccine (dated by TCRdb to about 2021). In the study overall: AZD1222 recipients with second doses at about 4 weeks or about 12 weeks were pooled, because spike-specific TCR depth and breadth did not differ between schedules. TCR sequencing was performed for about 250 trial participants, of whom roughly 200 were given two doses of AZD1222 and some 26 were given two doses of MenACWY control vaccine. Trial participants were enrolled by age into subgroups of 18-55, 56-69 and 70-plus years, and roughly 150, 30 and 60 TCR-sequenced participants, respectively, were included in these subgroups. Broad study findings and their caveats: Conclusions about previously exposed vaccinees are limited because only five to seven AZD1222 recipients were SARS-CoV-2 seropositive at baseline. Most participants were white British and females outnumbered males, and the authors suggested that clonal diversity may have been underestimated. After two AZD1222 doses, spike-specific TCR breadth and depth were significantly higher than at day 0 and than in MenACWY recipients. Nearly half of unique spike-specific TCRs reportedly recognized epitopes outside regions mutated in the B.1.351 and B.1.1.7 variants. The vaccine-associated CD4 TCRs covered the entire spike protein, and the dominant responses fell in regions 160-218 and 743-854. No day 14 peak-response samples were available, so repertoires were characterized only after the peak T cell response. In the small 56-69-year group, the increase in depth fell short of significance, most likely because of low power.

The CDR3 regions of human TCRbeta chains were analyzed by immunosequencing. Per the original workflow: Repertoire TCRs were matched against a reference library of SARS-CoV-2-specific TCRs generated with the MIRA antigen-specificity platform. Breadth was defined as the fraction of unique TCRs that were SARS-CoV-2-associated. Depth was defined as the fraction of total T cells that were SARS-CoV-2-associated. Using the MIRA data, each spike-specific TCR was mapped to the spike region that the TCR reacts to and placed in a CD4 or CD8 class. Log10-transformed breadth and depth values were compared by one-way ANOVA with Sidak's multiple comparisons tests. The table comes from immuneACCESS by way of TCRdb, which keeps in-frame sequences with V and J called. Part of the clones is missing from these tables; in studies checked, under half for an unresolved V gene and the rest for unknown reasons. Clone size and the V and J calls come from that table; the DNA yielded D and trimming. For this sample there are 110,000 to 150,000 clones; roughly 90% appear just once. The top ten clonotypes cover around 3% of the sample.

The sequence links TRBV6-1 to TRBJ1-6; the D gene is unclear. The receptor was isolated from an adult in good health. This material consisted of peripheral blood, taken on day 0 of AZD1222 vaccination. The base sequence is TGTGCCAGCAGTGAAACCATTCCAAGGCTACCCCTCCACTTT. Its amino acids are CASSETIPRLPLHF.